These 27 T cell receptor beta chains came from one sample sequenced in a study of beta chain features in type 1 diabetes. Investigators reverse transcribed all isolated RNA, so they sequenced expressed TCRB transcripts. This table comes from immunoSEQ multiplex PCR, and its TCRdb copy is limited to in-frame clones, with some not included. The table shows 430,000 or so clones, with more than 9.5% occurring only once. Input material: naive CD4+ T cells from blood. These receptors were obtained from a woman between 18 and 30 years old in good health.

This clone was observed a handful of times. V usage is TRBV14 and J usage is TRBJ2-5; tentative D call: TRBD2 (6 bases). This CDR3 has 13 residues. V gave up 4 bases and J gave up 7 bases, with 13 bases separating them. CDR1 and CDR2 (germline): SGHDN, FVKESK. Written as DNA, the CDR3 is TGTGCCAGCAGCCTCGGGGGATCGGGGACCCAGTACTTC. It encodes CASSLGGSGTQYF.

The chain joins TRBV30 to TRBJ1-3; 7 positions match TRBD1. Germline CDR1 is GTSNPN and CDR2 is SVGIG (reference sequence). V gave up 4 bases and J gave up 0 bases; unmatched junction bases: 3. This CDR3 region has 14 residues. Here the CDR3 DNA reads TGTGCCTGGAAACAGGGGAGCTCTGGAAACACCATATATTTT. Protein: CAWKQGSSGNTIYF.

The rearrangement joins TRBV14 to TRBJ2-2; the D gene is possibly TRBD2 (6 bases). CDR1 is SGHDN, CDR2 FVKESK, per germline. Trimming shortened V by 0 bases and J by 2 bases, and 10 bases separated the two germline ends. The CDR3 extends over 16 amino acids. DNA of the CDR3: TGTGCCAGCAGCCAAGAAACGGGAGTTAACACCGGGGAGCTGTTTTTT. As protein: CASSQETGVNTGELFF.

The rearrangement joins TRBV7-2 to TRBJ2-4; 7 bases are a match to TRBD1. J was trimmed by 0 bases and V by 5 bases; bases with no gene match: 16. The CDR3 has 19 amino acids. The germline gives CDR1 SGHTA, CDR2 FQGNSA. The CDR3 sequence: CASSPWVGTAGLAKNIQYF. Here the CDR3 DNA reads TGTGCCAGCAGCCCTTGGGTGGGGACAGCTGGGCTAGCCAAAAACATTCAGTACTTC.

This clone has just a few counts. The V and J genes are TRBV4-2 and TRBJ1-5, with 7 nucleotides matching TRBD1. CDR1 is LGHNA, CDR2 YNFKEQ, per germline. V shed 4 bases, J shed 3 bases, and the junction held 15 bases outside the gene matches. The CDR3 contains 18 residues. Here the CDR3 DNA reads TGTGCCAGCAGCCGAACCCCGATGACAGGGAGAACCAATCAGCCCCAGCATTTT. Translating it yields CASSRTPMTGRTNQPQHF.

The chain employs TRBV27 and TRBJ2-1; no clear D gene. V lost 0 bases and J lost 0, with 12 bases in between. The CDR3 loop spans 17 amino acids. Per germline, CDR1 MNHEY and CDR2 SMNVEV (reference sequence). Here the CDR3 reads CASSLSLAGRSYNEQFF. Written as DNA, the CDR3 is TGTGCCAGCAGTTTATCGTTGGCCGGGCGCTCCTACAATGAGCAGTTCTTC.

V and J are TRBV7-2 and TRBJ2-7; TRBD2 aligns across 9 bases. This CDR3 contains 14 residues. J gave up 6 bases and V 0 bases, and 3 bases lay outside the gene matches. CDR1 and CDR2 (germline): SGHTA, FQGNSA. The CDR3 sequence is CASSLASGSREQYF. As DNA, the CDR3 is TGTGCCAGCAGCTTAGCTAGCGGGAGTCGCGAGCAGTACTTC.

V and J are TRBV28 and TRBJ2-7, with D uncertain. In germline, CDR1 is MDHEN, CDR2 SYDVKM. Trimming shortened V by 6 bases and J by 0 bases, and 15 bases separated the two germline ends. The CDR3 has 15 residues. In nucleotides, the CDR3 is TGTGCCAGCAGCAAAGCCGACTCGGGCTCCTACGAGCAGTACGTC. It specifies CASSKADSGSYEQYV.

The CDR3 coding sequence is TGTGCCAGTCTTTCGGATAACTATGGCTACACCTTC. As protein: CASLSDNYGYTF. The chain is built from TRBV19 and TRBJ1-2; D ambiguous. The CDR3 is 12 amino acids. V was cut by 8 bases and J by 1 base, with 8 bases left in between. Per the germline V gene, CDR1 is LNHDA and CDR2 is SQIVND (reference sequence).

The CDR3: CASSTRTDGTQYF. The CDR3, as DNA: TGTGCCAGCAGTACCCGGACAGACGGGACCCAGTACTTC. The rearrangement links TRBV2 to TRBJ2-5; D is perhaps TRBD1 (6 bases). Germline values: CDR1 SNHLY, CDR2 FYNNEI. The ends were cut back, 5 bases at V and 7 bases at J, with 14 bases in the middle. CDR3 length: 13 amino acids.

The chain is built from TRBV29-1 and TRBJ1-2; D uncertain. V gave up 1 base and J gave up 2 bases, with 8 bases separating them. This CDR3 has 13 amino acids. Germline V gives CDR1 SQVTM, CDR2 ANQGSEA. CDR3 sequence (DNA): TGCAGCGTTGAAGGTTCACAGAACTATGGCTACACCTTC. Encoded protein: CSVEGSQNYGYTF. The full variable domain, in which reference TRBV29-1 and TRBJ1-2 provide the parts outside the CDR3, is SAVISQKPSRDICQRGTSLTIQCQVDSQVTMMFWYRQQPGQSLTLIATANQGSEATYESGFVIDKFPISRPNLTFSTLTVSNMSPEDSSIYLCSVEGSQNYGYTFGSGTRLTVV.

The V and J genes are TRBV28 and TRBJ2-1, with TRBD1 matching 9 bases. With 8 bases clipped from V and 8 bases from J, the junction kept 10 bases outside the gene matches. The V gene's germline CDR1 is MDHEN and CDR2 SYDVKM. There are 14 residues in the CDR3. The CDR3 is CASLDRGVHHEQFF. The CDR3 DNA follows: TGTGCCAGCCTGGACAGGGGCGTTCATCATGAGCAGTTCTTC.

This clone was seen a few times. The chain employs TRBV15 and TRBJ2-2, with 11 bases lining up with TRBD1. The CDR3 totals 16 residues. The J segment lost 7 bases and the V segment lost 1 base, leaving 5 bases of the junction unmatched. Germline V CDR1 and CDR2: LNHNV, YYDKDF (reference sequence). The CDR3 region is CATSRAGQGASGELFF. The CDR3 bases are TGTGCCACCAGCAGAGCAGGACAGGGGGCTAGCGGGGAGCTGTTTTTT.

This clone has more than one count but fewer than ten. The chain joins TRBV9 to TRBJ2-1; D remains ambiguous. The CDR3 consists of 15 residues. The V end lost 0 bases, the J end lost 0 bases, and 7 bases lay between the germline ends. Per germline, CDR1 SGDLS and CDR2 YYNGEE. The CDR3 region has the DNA TGTGCCAGCAGCGTAGTTAGTAGCTCCTACAATGAGCAGTTCTTC. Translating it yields CASSVVSSSYNEQFF.

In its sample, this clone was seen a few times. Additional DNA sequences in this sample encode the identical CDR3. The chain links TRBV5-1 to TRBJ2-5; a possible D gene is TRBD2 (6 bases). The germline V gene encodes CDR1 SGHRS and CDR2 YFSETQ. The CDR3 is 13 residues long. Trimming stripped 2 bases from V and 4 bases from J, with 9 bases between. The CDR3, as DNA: TGCGCCAGCAGCTTAGGAGGGTCAGAGACCCAGTACTTC. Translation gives CASSLGGSETQYF.

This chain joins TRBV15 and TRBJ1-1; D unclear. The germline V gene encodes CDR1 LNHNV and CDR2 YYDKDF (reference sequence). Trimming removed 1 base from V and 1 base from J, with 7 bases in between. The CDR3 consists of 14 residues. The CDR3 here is CATSRGGRNTEAFF. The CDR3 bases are TGTGCCACCAGCAGAGGAGGGCGGAACACTGAAGCTTTCTTT. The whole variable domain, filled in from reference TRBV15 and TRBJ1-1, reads DAMVIQNPRYQVTQFGKPVTLSCSQTLNHNVMYWYQQKSSQAPKLLFHYYDKDFNNEADTPDNFQSRRPNTSFCFLDIRSPGLGDTAMYLCATSRGGRNTEAFFGQGTRLTVV.

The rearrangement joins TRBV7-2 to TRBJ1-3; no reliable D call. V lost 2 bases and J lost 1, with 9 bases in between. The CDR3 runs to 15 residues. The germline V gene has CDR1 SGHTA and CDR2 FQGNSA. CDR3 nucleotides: TGTGCCAGCAGCTTATTCTGGGAATCTGGAAACACCATATATTTT. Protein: CASSLFWESGNTIYF.

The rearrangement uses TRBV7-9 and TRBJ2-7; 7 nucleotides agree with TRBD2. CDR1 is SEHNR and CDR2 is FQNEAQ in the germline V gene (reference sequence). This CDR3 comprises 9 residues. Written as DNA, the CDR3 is TGTGCCAGCAGCCCCCGCGGGGGCGTC. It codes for CASSPRGGV.

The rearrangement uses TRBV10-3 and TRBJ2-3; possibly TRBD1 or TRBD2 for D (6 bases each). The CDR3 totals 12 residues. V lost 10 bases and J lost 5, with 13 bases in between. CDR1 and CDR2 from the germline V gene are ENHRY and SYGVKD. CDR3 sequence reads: CASSRGQDTQYF. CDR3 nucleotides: TGTGCCAGTTCCCGGGGGCAAGATACGCAGTATTTT.

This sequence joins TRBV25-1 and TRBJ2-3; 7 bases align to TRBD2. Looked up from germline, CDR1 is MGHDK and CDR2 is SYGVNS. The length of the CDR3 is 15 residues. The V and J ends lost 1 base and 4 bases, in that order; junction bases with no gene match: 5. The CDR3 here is CASSEWSGKADTQYF. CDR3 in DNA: TGTGCCAGCAGTGAATGGAGCGGGAAAGCAGATACGCAGTATTTT.

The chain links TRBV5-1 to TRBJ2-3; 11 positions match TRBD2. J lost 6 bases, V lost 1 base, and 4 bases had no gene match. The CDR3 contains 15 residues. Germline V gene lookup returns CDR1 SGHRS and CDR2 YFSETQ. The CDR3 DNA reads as TGCGCCAGCAGCTTGTCCGCTAGCGGGAGGGATACGCAGTATTTT. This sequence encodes CASSLSASGRDTQYF.

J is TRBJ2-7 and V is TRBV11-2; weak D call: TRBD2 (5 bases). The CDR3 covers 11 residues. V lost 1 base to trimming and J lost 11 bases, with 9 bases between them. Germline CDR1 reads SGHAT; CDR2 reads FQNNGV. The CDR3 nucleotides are TGTGCCAGCAGCTTAGTAGAGCGGAAGTACTTC. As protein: CASSLVERKYF.

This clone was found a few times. CDR3 sequence reads: CASSTSGVEYNEQFF. The CDR3 bases are TGTGCCAGCAGCACATCTGGGGTTGAGTACAATGAGCAGTTCTTC. This rearrangement joins TRBV11-3 to TRBJ2-1; D ambiguous. The ends were cut back, 5 bases at V and 4 bases at J, with 15 bases in the middle. CDR3 length equals 15 residues. Germline V lookup: CDR1 SGHNT, CDR2 YENEEA.

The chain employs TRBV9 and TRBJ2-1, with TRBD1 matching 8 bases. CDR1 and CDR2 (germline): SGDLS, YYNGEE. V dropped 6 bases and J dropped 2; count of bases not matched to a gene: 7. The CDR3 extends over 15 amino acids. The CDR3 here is CASTPQDRAYNEQFF. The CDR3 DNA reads TGTGCCAGCACGCCCCAGGACAGGGCCTACAATGAGCAGTTCTTC.

This chain's CDR3 is CATRPASLSIPYNEQFF. The CDR3 nucleotides read TGTGCCACCAGGCCCGCCTCTTTGAGTATCCCCTACAATGAGCAGTTCTTC. The chain is built from TRBV15 and TRBJ2-1; D unresolved. The V gene lost 6 bases and the J gene lost 2 bases, with 20 bases spanning the gap. The CDR3 covers 17 residues. Germline CDR1 LNHNV, CDR2 YYDKDF (reference sequence).

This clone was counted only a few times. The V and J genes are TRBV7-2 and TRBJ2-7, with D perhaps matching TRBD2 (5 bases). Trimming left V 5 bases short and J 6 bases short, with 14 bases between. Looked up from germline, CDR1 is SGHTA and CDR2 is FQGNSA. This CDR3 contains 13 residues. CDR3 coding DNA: TGTGCCAGCAGCCCGGTTGGAGGTCGCGAGCAGTACTTC. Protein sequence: CASSPVGGREQYF.

The CDR3 is CASSLNRGFYYEQYF. The CDR3 region has the DNA TGTGCCAGCAGCCTAAACAGGGGCTTCTACTACGAGCAGTACTTC. This chain links TRBV13 with TRBJ2-7, with TRBD1 matching 7 bases. The CDR3 has 15 amino acids. J lost 3 bases, V lost 5 bases, and 10 bases had no gene match. Germline V gene lookup returns CDR1 PRHDT and CDR2 FYEKMQ (reference sequence).